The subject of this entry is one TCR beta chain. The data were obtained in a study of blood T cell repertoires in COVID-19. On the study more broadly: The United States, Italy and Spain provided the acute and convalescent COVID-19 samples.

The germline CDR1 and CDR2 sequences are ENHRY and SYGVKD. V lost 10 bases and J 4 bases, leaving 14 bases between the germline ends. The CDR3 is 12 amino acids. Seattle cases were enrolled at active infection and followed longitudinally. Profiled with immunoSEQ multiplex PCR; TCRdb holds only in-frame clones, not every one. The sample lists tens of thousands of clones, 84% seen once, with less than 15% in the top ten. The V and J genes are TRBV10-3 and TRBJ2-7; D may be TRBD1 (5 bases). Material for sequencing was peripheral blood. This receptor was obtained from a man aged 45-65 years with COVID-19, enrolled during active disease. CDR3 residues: CATRDRTYEQYF. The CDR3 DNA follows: TGTGCCACCAGAGACAGAACTTACGAGCAGTACTTC.